This T cell receptor beta chain was recovered during a study of blood T cell repertoires in COVID-19. Overall study context: Samples of COVID-19 (acute and convalescent) were obtained from the United States, Italy and Spain. From T cells, B-cell-depleted T cells, or PBMCs came the material, which was cDNA or gDNA.

Original processing methods: Amplification with reference gene primers provided the estimates of nucleated cell counts. Profiling relied on immunoSEQ multiplex PCR, and the TCRdb table lists in-frame clones only, not all of them. V, J and clone size reflect that table, while D and trimming were determined from the DNA. The top ten clones hold roughly 40% of a sample with more than 90,000 clones, roughly 85% of them seen once. Germline CDR1 reads SQVTM; CDR2 reads ANQGSEA. The V end was cut by 7 bases, the J end by 0 bases, with 16 bases between. The length of the CDR3 is 16 residues. The receptor was isolated from a man older than 75 with acute or convalescent COVID-19. The chain has TRBV29-1 and TRBJ2-6; D possibly corresponds to TRBD1 (5 bases). Sequencing was carried out using peripheral blood. The CDR3 sequence: CSAPLGPYSGANVLTF. The CDR3 nucleotides are TGCAGCGCCCCCTTGGGGCCCTACTCTGGGGCCAACGTCCTGACTTTC.